Listed here is a single T cell receptor beta chain. The antigen remains undetermined. Using its own MiXCR run on the PCR reads, TCRdb lists one record per CDR3 protein. This sample has just over 20,000 distinct CDR3 sequences, with 58% found just once. This record comes from a study of vaccination and CD4 T cells after COVID-19. This CDR3 region has 13 residues. Germline loops: CDR1 LGHDT, CDR2 YNNKEL (reference sequence). Trimming pared 1 base from V and 1 base from J, leaving 4 bases between. The study's findings and limits: In median terms, SARS-CoV-2-reactive clonotypes went from approximately 21 to 40, a nonsignificant rise.

Sequencing was performed on CD4+ T cells from blood, taken before SARS-CoV-2 vaccination. The V gene is TRBV3-1, the J gene TRBJ1-1; D gene uncertain. This clonotype originated in a human donor who had recovered from COVID-19. The CDR3 DNA follows: TGTGCCAGCAGCCAAGGGGGGAACACTGAAGCTTTCTTT. It yields the protein CASSQGGNTEAFF.